One T cell receptor (beta chain) is described in this entry. MiXCR, run by TCRdb on the 5' RACE reads, gives a single entry per CDR3 protein. This table holds 65,000 to 90,000 distinct CDR3 sequences, roughly 15% found once. The sample originates from a study of human T cells and chemical hapten exposure. The starting material, unfractionated whole blood, was used for total RNA extraction. Germline V gene lookup returns CDR1 DFQATT and CDR2 SNEGSKA (reference sequence). J was trimmed by 2 bases and V by 5 bases; bases with no gene match: 5. This CDR3 spans 13 amino acids. The TCR originated in a female donor in good health. V usage is TRBV20-1 and J usage is TRBJ1-1, with 7 positions matching TRBD1. The CDR3 protein is CSAPDRLNTEAFF. The CDR3 DNA is TGCAGTGCTCCGGACAGGCTTAACACTGAAGCTTTCTTT.